This TCR beta chain was identified during a study of blood T cell repertoires in COVID-19 (dated by TCRdb to about 2020). For the wider study: Samples from collaborators originated in the United States, Italy and Spain and spanned both the acute and convalescent phases of COVID-19. The samples were drawn from the first 160 participants of the ongoing ImmuneRACE study and from roughly 1,300 subjects provided by 6 global collaborators. A freely available public database, intended as a resource for researchers studying the immune response to SARS-CoV-2, is where the repertoires were released. Subjects who had been exposed to COVID-19, were actively infected with it, or had recovered from it provided the deeply sampled blood TCRbeta repertoires that made up the dataset. The material from the prospective study consisted of cDNA or gDNA derived from T cells, B-cell-depleted T cells, or PBMCs. Nearly every sample came with metadata listing a de-identified subject ID, COVID-19 status, age in years and sex. Where available, HLA class I and class II types were taken from metadata supplied by the sample provider and were not determined by assay-based typing. The paper as a whole reports these results and caveats: The amount of clinical and demographic metadata varied by source and participant and was provided uncurated.

Each collaborating institution followed its own protocols to collect whole blood in K2EDTA tubes. For TCRbeta analysis, collaborator samples were shipped as frozen whole blood, as isolated PBMCs, or as DNA extracted from either sample type. Worth noting for this clone: Its antigen is still unknown. No much larger clone is present one base from it, and per-base qualities are unavailable.

Trimmed from V: 1 base; trimmed from J: 8 bases; junction bases lacking a gene match: 8. From the germline V gene (reference sequence), CDR1 is SEHNR and CDR2 is FQNEAQ. The CDR3, cysteine through phenylalanine, is 15 amino acids long. Just CDR3 DNA is preserved here, 45 bases in frame from base 1. TCRbeta CDR3 regions were amplified from genomic DNA by means of the immunoSEQ Assay, a bias-controlled multiplex PCR. In the original analysis: The number of nucleated cells in each sample was estimated by amplification of reference gene primers within the assay. To quantify the absolute abundance of each unique TCRbeta CDR3 rearrangement, sequence reads were collapsed and filtered. Productive Simpson clonality was computed per sample as the square root of Simpson's diversity index over productive rearrangements. Here the immuneACCESS table is served through TCRdb, limited to in-frame sequences with V and J called. Missing clones are a known gap in these copies; in checked studies unresolved V genes cover under half, and the rest lacks a known reason. The D gene and trimming were derived from the DNA, and the V and J assignments and clone size from that table. In this sample the table shows some 83,000 clones, approximately 80% of which occur a single time. Over 8.5% of the sample is in the top ten clones.

The material sequenced was peripheral blood. The receptor was isolated from a man aged 45-65 years with acute or convalescent COVID-19. The sequence joins TRBV7-9 to TRBJ2-4; the junction holds 7 bases that match TRBD1. The DNA sequence is given as TGTGCCAGCAGCTTAGTGGGACAGTACTACGACATTCAGTACTTC. Protein translation: CASSLVGQYYDIQYF.